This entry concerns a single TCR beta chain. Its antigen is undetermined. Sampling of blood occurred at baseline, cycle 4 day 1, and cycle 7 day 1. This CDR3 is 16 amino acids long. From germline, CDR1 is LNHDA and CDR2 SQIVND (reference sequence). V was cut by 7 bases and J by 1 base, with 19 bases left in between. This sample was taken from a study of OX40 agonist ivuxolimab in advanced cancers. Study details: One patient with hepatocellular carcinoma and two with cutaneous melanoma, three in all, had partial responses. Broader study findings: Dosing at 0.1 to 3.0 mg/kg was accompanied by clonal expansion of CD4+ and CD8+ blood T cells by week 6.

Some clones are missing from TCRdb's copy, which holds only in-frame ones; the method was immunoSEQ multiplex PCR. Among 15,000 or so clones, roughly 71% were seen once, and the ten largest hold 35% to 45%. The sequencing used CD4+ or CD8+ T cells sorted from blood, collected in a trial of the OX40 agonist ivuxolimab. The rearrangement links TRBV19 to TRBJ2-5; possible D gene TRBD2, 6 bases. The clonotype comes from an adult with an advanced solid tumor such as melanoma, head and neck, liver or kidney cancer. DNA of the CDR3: TGTGCCAGTACACCCTTCGGAGCGGGCACCCAAGAGACCCAGTACTTC. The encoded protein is CASTPFGAGTQETQYF.